A single sample is the source of the 12 T cell receptor beta chains below, sequenced in a study of blood T cell repertoires in COVID-19. Clones were sequenced by immunoSEQ multiplex PCR, and TCRdb holds only the in-frame ones, with some missing. This table holds tens of thousands of clones, 85% to 90% found once. The source material was peripheral blood. The receptors originated from a woman aged 60-75 years with COVID-19, enrolled during active disease.

The chain couples TRBV5-1 to TRBJ2-3; D possibly corresponds to TRBD2 (5 bases). The CDR3 consists of 16 residues. Germline V gene lookup returns CDR1 SGHRS and CDR2 YFSETQ. V lost 3 bases, J lost 2 bases, and 16 bases lay in between. The CDR3 bases are TGCGCCAGCAGCTGGCCCGGGAATGGGTACACAGATACGCAGTATTTT. It codes for CASSWPGNGYTDTQYF.

This clone was seen once. The chain couples TRBV5-1 to TRBJ2-3, with D possibly matching TRBD2 (6 bases). V lost 2 bases to trimming and J lost 4 bases, with 11 bases between them. The CDR3 length is 14 residues. Germline V gives CDR1 SGHRS, CDR2 YFSETQ. CDR3 bases: TGCGCCAGCAGCTTAAGGACGGGAGCAGATACGCAGTATTTT. It encodes CASSLRTGADTQYF. The whole variable domain, remainder taken from reference TRBV5-1 and TRBJ2-3, is KAGVTQTPRYLIKTRGQQVTLSCSPISGHRSVSWYQQTPGQGLQFLFEYFSETQRNKGNFPGRFSGRQFSNSRSEMNVSTLELGDSALYLCASSLRTGADTQYFGPGTRLTVL.

The chain combines TRBV2 with TRBJ1-6, with TRBD1 as a possible D gene (5 bases). From germline, CDR1 is SNHLY and CDR2 FYNNEI. Trimming removed 7 bases from V and 8 bases from J, with 21 bases in between. CDR3 length: 16 amino acids. This chain's CDR3 is CASTESLIRDYSPLHF. CDR3 in DNA: TGTGCCAGCACCGAGAGTTTGATTCGGGACTATTCACCCCTCCACTTT.

The V call is TRBV6-5, the J call TRBJ1-5, with 7 bases aligning to TRBD1. The CDR3 is 15 amino acids. The trim removed 5 bases at V and 2 bases at J, leaving 6 bases unmatched. Germline lookup yields CDR1 MNHEY and CDR2 SVGAGI. This chain's CDR3 is CASSRQGEGNQPQHF. Written as DNA, the CDR3 is TGTGCCAGCAGTAGACAGGGAGAGGGCAATCAGCCCCAGCATTTT.

A single count supports this clone. This chain joins TRBV19 and TRBJ1-1; 8 bases match TRBD1. V lost 3 bases and J lost 6; bases outside the gene matches: 12. The germline gives CDR1 LNHDA, CDR2 SQIVND (reference sequence). The CDR3 contains 16 residues. The CDR3 sequence is CASSIPPGGRVAEAFF. The CDR3 bases are TGTGCCAGTAGTATCCCCCCAGGGGGCAGGGTAGCTGAAGCTTTCTTT.

The V and J genes are TRBV28 and TRBJ1-6, with D tentatively TRBD1 (5 bases). This CDR3 spans 15 amino acids. Germline-derived CDR1 and CDR2 are MDHEN and SYDVKM. With 3 bases removed from V and 7 bases from J, the gap between germline ends came to 13 bases. The CDR3 DNA reads TGTGCCAGCAGTTTGGCAGGGATGGGAAATTCACCCCTCCACTTT. Translated: CASSLAGMGNSPLHF.

The chain has TRBV7-9 and TRBJ2-1; the match to TRBD2 covers 9 bases. The CDR3 has 15 amino acids. V gave up 5 bases and J gave up 7 bases; unmatched junction bases: 9. Germline CDR1 SEHNR, CDR2 FQNEAQ (reference sequence). The CDR3 region is CASSHGTSLGNEQFF. As DNA, the CDR3 is TGTGCCAGCAGCCATGGGACTAGCTTAGGGAATGAGCAGTTCTTC.

The V call is TRBV5-6, the J call TRBJ1-2, with 8 bases lining up with TRBD1. J gave up 4 bases and V 1 base, and 12 bases lay outside the gene matches. Germline V lookup: CDR1 SGHDT, CDR2 YYEEEE. This CDR3 is built from 17 residues. The CDR3 reads CASSLWTGRVLVYGYTF. The CDR3 DNA follows: TGTGCCAGCAGCTTGTGGACAGGGAGAGTGCTTGTCTATGGCTACACCTTC.

The gene calls are TRBV14 and TRBJ2-6; a possible D gene is TRBD1 (5 bases). V was clipped by 1 base and J by 4 bases, with 8 bases between them. CDR3 length: 15 amino acids. CDR1 and CDR2 (germline): SGHDN, FVKESK. The CDR3 region is CASSQGRVGANVLTF. The CDR3 DNA follows: TGTGCCAGCAGCCAAGGCAGGGTAGGGGCCAACGTCCTGACTTTC.

The rearrangement uses TRBV13 and TRBJ2-5, with D perhaps TRBD2 (6 bases). The CDR3 consists of 15 residues. Germline values: CDR1 PRHDT, CDR2 FYEKMQ (reference sequence). V lost 5 bases, J lost 2 bases, and 15 bases lay in between. The CDR3 loop is CASSPPGGAQETQYF. DNA for the CDR3: TGTGCCAGCAGCCCCCCCGGAGGGGCGCAAGAGACCCAGTACTTC.

The J gene is TRBJ1-1, the V gene TRBV30, with 8 positions matching TRBD1. This CDR3 is built from 14 residues. CDR1 and CDR2 (germline): GTSNPN, SVGIG (reference sequence). V lost 3 bases, J lost 4 bases, and 7 bases stayed unmatched. CDR3 amino acids: CAWRRTGPATEAFF. CDR3 bases: TGTGCCTGGAGGAGGACAGGGCCGGCCACTGAAGCTTTCTTT.

The chain carries TRBV3-1 (or the pseudogene TRBV3-2) and TRBJ1-3; a possible D gene is TRBD1 (5 bases). Germline-derived CDR1 and CDR2 are LGHDT and YNNKEL (reference sequence). The ends were cut back, 1 base at V and 4 bases at J, with 17 bases in the middle. This CDR3 is 17 amino acids long. The CDR3 reads CASSQVPVGVAGNTIYF. CDR3 DNA: TGTGCCAGCAGCCAAGTCCCCGTAGGGGTTGCGGGAAACACCATATATTTT.